A selection of T cell receptor beta chains follows, all from one sample in a study of radiotherapy plus CTLA-4 blockade in lung cancer. Here immunoSEQ multiplex PCR was the method, and the copy in TCRdb shows in-frame clones only, minus some. The profile shows around 72,000 clones, more than 75% of them singletons. The sequencing used peripheral blood, collected from a patient treated with radiotherapy plus ipilimumab. The receptors stem from a human donor with non-small cell lung cancer who had a complete response to radiotherapy plus ipilimumab. The CDR3 runs from the conserved cysteine through the conserved F or W. Each record gives: D gene, V gene, clone size, J gene, CDR3 DNA, CDR3 protein. The D gene is left open where the match is weak. Clone sizes are given selectively: once, few, many, or a class where the clone is expanded.

D gene: TRBD2; V gene: TRBV7-2; clone size: NA; J gene: TRBJ2-1; CDR3 DNA: TGTGCCAGCAGCTTAGCCGGGGGGAGGATTTATGAGCAGTTCTTC; CDR3 protein: CASSLAGGRIYEQFF
D gene: TRBD2; V gene: TRBV7-2; clone size: NA; J gene: TRBJ2-3; CDR3 DNA: TGTGCCAGCAGCTTACTCGGGGGGAGAACAGATACGCAGTATTTT; CDR3 protein: CASSLLGGRTDTQYF
D gene: NA; V gene: TRBV27; clone size: NA; J gene: TRBJ2-3; CDR3 DNA: TGTGCCAGCAGCCAGGGGATGGGGAGTGGAGGCACAGATACGCAGTATTTT; CDR3 protein: CASSQGMGSGGTDTQYF
D gene: NA; V gene: TRBV7-8; clone size: NA; J gene: TRBJ2-2; CDR3 DNA: TGTGCCAGCAGCTTAGATTTCGGAGGGGCCGGGGAGCTGTTTTTT; CDR3 protein: CASSLDFGGAGELFF
D gene: NA; V gene: TRBV23-1; clone size: once; J gene: TRBJ1-2; CDR3 DNA: TGCGCCAGCAGTCGCTCCCTGGACCCGAAACACTATGGCTACACCTTC; CDR3 protein: CASSRSLDPKHYGYTF
D gene: TRBD2; V gene: TRBV7-6; clone size: NA; J gene: TRBJ2-2; CDR3 DNA: TGTGCCAGCAGCCCAGCGGGGGTGCGCACCGGGGAGCTGTTTTTT; CDR3 protein: CASSPAGVRTGELFF
D gene: NA; V gene: TRBV29-1; clone size: few; J gene: TRBJ1-1; CDR3 DNA: TGCAGCGTTGATTTCAGACTGAACACTGAAGCTTTCTTT; CDR3 protein: CSVDFRLNTEAFF
D gene: NA; V gene: TRBV10-1; clone size: once; J gene: TRBJ1-1; CDR3 DNA: TGCGCCAGCAGACACGGTATGAACACTGAAGCTTTCTTT; CDR3 protein: CASRHGMNTEAFF
D gene: TRBD2; V gene: TRBV7-9; clone size: NA; J gene: TRBJ2-1; CDR3 DNA: TGTGCCAGCAGCTTAGCGCGGGGGAGGAATGAGCAGTTCTTC; CDR3 protein: CASSLARGRNEQFF
D gene: TRBD2; V gene: TRBV13; clone size: NA; J gene: TRBJ2-1; CDR3 DNA: TGTGCCAGCAGCCCTGGCGGGGGGGCAAGAGTATATGAGCAGTTCTTC; CDR3 protein: CASSPGGGARVYEQFF
D gene: NA; V gene: TRBV18; clone size: NA; J gene: TRBJ2-3; CDR3 DNA: TGTGCCAGCCGCCGGGGCAGGGAGGGCACAGATACGCAGTATTTT; CDR3 protein: CASRRGREGTDTQYF
D gene: TRBD1; V gene: TRBV19; clone size: NA; J gene: TRBJ1-3; CDR3 DNA: TGTGCCAGTAGTATCCTACAGGGGAACTCTGGAAACACCATATATTTT; CDR3 protein: CASSILQGNSGNTIYF
D gene: NA; V gene: TRBV2; clone size: NA; J gene: TRBJ1-1; CDR3 DNA: TGTGCCAGCAGTGAACGGGGCCAGGTTTCGACTGAAGCTTTCTTT; CDR3 protein: CASSERGQVSTEAFF
D gene: NA; V gene: TRBV5-6; clone size: NA; J gene: TRBJ1-2; CDR3 DNA: TGTGCCAGCAGCTTGGCCGGGGGGAACTATGGCTACACCTTC; CDR3 protein: CASSLAGGNYGYTF
D gene: NA; V gene: TRBV13; clone size: NA; J gene: TRBJ1-1; CDR3 DNA: TGTGCCAGCCGCCGACCCCCCATGAACACTGAAGCTTTCTTT; CDR3 protein: CASRRPPMNTEAFF
D gene: TRBD2; V gene: TRBV6-5; clone size: NA; J gene: TRBJ2-7; CDR3 DNA: TGTGCCAGCAGGTATAGCGGGGGAATGTCCTACGAGCAGTACTTC; CDR3 protein: CASRYSGGMSYEQYF
D gene: TRBD1; V gene: TRBV7-9; clone size: NA; J gene: TRBJ1-5; CDR3 DNA: TGTGCCAGCAGCGACTACAGGGGTTATAGCAATCAGCCCCAGCATTTT; CDR3 protein: CASSDYRGYSNQPQHF
D gene: NA; V gene: TRBV7-9; clone size: few; J gene: TRBJ1-1; CDR3 DNA: TGTGCCAGCAGCTTGTCTACACACACTGAAGCTTTCTTT; CDR3 protein: CASSLSTHTEAFF
D gene: NA; V gene: TRBV14; clone size: NA; J gene: TRBJ2-5; CDR3 DNA: TGTGCCAGCAGCCCACTGGGGGAGACCCAGTACTTC; CDR3 protein: CASSPLGETQYF
D gene: NA; V gene: TRBV7-9; clone size: NA; J gene: TRBJ2-1; CDR3 DNA: TGTGCCAGCAGCGATTTACTATTTGCGGGGGCCGGGAACAATGAGCAGTTCTTC; CDR3 protein: CASSDLLFAGAGNNEQFF
D gene: NA; V gene: TRBV10-3; clone size: few; J gene: TRBJ2-7; CDR3 DNA: TGTGCCATCAGGGAAGGGGCATCCTACGAGCAGTACTTC; CDR3 protein: CAIREGASYEQYF
D gene: NA; V gene: TRBV4-2; clone size: NA; J gene: TRBJ1-6; CDR3 DNA: TGTGCCAGCAGCCAAGAGTACGGGGACTACTCCTATAATTCACCCCTCCACTTT; CDR3 protein: CASSQEYGDYSYNSPLHF
D gene: NA; V gene: TRBV6-5; clone size: NA; J gene: TRBJ1-5; CDR3 DNA: TGTGCCAGCAGGAACCTCGGTGGCAATCAGCCCCAGCATTTT; CDR3 protein: CASRNLGGNQPQHF
D gene: TRBD2; V gene: TRBV6-4; clone size: NA; J gene: TRBJ2-3; CDR3 DNA: TGTGCCAGCAGAAAACTAGCGGGAGACACAGATACGCAGTATTTT; CDR3 protein: CASRKLAGDTDTQYF
D gene: TRBD1; V gene: TRBV5-4; clone size: NA; J gene: TRBJ2-7; CDR3 DNA: TGTGCCAGCAGCTCCGCCGGGACAGGGGCCTACGAGCAGTACTTC; CDR3 protein: CASSSAGTGAYEQYF
D gene: NA; V gene: TRBV7-9; clone size: NA; J gene: TRBJ2-1; CDR3 DNA: TGTGCCAGCAGCTTAGGGACCGTAAAGAATGAGCAGTTCTTC; CDR3 protein: CASSLGTVKNEQFF
D gene: NA; V gene: TRBV4-1; clone size: NA; J gene: TRBJ2-5; CDR3 DNA: TGCGCCAGCAGCCAAGGGCCCCGGCAGGGACTCCAGACCCAGTACTTC; CDR3 protein: CASSQGPRQGLQTQYF
D gene: NA; V gene: TRBV27; clone size: few; J gene: TRBJ1-5; CDR3 DNA: TGTGCCAGCAGTAGTTTAAAAAGACGGCTTAGCAATCAGCCCCAGCATTTT; CDR3 protein: CASSSLKRRLSNQPQHF
D gene: TRBD2; V gene: TRBV6-1; clone size: NA; J gene: TRBJ2-3; CDR3 DNA: TGTGCCAGCAGTGTTCGGACTAGCGGGAGCACAGATACGCAGTATTTT; CDR3 protein: CASSVRTSGSTDTQYF
D gene: NA; V gene: TRBV4-1; clone size: NA; J gene: TRBJ1-4; CDR3 DNA: TGCGCCAGCAGCCATTACAAGGGGGGTAAGGAAAAACTGTTTTTT; CDR3 protein: CASSHYKGGKEKLFF
D gene: NA; V gene: TRBV30; clone size: once; J gene: TRBJ1-1; CDR3 DNA: TGTGCCTGGACCAAAACCCACCTGAACACTGAAGCTTTCTTT; CDR3 protein: CAWTKTHLNTEAFF
D gene: TRBD1; V gene: TRBV6-6; clone size: NA; J gene: TRBJ1-5; CDR3 DNA: TGTGCCAGCAGGCGGGACAGGGAGAGGAATCAGCCCCAGCATTTT; CDR3 protein: CASRRDRERNQPQHF
D gene: TRBD1; V gene: TRBV5-4; clone size: NA; J gene: TRBJ2-1; CDR3 DNA: TGTGCCAGCAGCATTTCCAGGGGGCGCGAGCAGTTCTTC; CDR3 protein: CASSISRGREQFF
D gene: NA; V gene: TRBV7-2; clone size: NA; J gene: TRBJ2-1; CDR3 DNA: TGTGCCAGCAGGGGTAATTACGGCGCCACCAATGAGCAGTTCTTC; CDR3 protein: CASRGNYGATNEQFF
D gene: TRBD2; V gene: TRBV6-6; clone size: once; J gene: TRBJ2-1; CDR3 DNA: TGTGCCAGCAGTCACGGGCGGGGGGTTTACAATGAGCAGTTCTTC; CDR3 protein: CASSHGRGVYNEQFF
D gene: TRBD2; V gene: TRBV10-1; clone size: NA; J gene: TRBJ2-3; CDR3 DNA: TGCGCCAGCAGTGAGTCTAGCGGGGGGCCAGATACGCAGTATTTT; CDR3 protein: CASSESSGGPDTQYF
D gene: TRBD2; V gene: TRBV6-6; clone size: NA; J gene: TRBJ2-3; CDR3 DNA: TGTGCCAGCAGTTACGGGCGGGAGGGCCCAGATACGCAGTATTTT; CDR3 protein: CASSYGREGPDTQYF
D gene: NA; V gene: TRBV19; clone size: NA; J gene: TRBJ2-2; CDR3 DNA: TGTGCCAGTACGGACTCGATTATAGCGGACACCGGGGAGCTGTTTTTT; CDR3 protein: CASTDSIIADTGELFF
D gene: NA; V gene: TRBV14; clone size: once; J gene: TRBJ2-4; CDR3 DNA: TGTGCCAGCAGCCAAGGCCGCTTCGGGGACGTGAGGACCAAAAACATTCAGTACTTC; CDR3 protein: CASSQGRFGDVRTKNIQYF
D gene: NA; V gene: TRBV5-6; clone size: NA; J gene: TRBJ2-5; CDR3 DNA: TGTGCCAGCAGCTTGGAGGGAGAGACCCAGTACTTC; CDR3 protein: CASSLEGETQYF
D gene: TRBD1; V gene: TRBV5-1; clone size: NA; J gene: TRBJ1-1; CDR3 DNA: TGCGCCAGCAGCTTGATCGGGACAGGACTTGGGGGGACTGAAGCTTTCTTT; CDR3 protein: CASSLIGTGLGGTEAFF
D gene: NA; V gene: TRBV4-1; clone size: NA; J gene: TRBJ1-5; CDR3 DNA: TGCGCCAGCAGCCAACGGGGACTGCAGGGCAATCAGCCCCAGCATTTT; CDR3 protein: CASSQRGLQGNQPQHF
D gene: NA; V gene: TRBV7-2; clone size: NA; J gene: TRBJ2-3; CDR3 DNA: TGTGCCAGCAGCGTCGGGACCGGGTTTAAAGATACGCAGTATTTT; CDR3 protein: CASSVGTGFKDTQYF
D gene: NA; V gene: TRBV19; clone size: NA; J gene: TRBJ1-5; CDR3 DNA: TGTGCCAGTAGTATAGGGGGCGGACAGCCCCAGCATTTT; CDR3 protein: CASSIGGGQPQHF
D gene: NA; V gene: TRBV7-2; clone size: once; J gene: TRBJ2-7; CDR3 DNA: TGTGCCAGCAGCTTCTCGCGGGGGCCATCCTACGAGCAGTACTTC; CDR3 protein: CASSFSRGPSYEQYF
D gene: TRBD1; V gene: TRBV18; clone size: NA; J gene: TRBJ1-5; CDR3 DNA: TGTGCCAGCTCACCATTGGGGACAGGGGGTCAGCCCCAGCATTTT; CDR3 protein: CASSPLGTGGQPQHF
D gene: TRBD2; V gene: TRBV29-1; clone size: once; J gene: TRBJ2-5; CDR3 DNA: TGCAGCGTGAGCAGCGGGAGGCGCGGTGAGACCCAGTACTTC; CDR3 protein: CSVSSGRRGETQYF
D gene: TRBD2; V gene: TRBV29-1; clone size: NA; J gene: TRBJ2-5; CDR3 DNA: TGCAGCGATACTAGCGGGGGGACCTTCCAAGAGACCCAGTACTTC; CDR3 protein: CSDTSGGTFQETQYF
D gene: NA; V gene: TRBV7-2; clone size: NA; J gene: TRBJ2-7; CDR3 DNA: TGTGCCAGCAGCTTAGCTAGCCGGGGGGAGCAGTACTTC; CDR3 protein: CASSLASRGEQYF
D gene: NA; V gene: TRBV6-5; clone size: NA; J gene: TRBJ2-7; CDR3 DNA: TGTGCCACCGAGGACAGTATCTCCTACGAGCAGTACTTC; CDR3 protein: CATEDSISYEQYF
D gene: TRBD2; V gene: TRBV4-3; clone size: NA; J gene: TRBJ2-1; CDR3 DNA: TGCGCCAGCAGCCAAACGGGACTAGCGGGGAACAATGAGCAGTTCTTC; CDR3 protein: CASSQTGLAGNNEQFF
D gene: NA; V gene: TRBV5-4; clone size: NA; J gene: TRBJ1-5; CDR3 DNA: TGCGCCAGCAGCCAAGTAAGGGGCGGGCCCCAGCATTTT; CDR3 protein: CASSQVRGGPQHF